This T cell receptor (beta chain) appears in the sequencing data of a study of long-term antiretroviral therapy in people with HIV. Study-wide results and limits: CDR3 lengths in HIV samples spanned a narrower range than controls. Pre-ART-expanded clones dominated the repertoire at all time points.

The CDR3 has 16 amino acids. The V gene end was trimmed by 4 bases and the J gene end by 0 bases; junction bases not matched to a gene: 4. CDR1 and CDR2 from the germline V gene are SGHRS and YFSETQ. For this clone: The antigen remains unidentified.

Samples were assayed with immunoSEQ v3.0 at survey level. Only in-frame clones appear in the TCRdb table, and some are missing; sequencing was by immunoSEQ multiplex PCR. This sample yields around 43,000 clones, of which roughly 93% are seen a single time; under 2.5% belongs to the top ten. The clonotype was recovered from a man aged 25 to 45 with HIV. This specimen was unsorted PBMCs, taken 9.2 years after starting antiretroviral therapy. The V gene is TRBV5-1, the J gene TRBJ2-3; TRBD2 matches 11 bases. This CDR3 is CASSDTSGGSTDTQYF. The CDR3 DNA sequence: TGCGCCAGCAGCGACACTAGCGGGGGTAGCACAGATACGCAGTATTTT.